What follows describes a single T cell receptor (beta chain). Donors were drawn from the roughly 120-subject validation cohort, separate from the roughly 700-subject first cohort. TCRdb's table, derived via immunoSEQ multiplex PCR, lists solely in-frame clones and lacks some. Of 150,000 to 200,000 clones in the sample, less than 85% are singletons; the top ten hold 15% to 20%. This entry comes from a study of cytomegalovirus exposure and HLA in healthy donors. Germline CDR1 reads KGHSH; CDR2 reads LQKENI. This CDR3 is built from 17 residues. V shed 0 bases and J 4 bases; nucleotides not matched to a gene: 9.

The chain joins TRBV18 to TRBJ1-5; 7 bases align to TRBD1. This clonotype originated in a man aged 18-30 years in good health and CMV-seropositive. The material sequenced was PBMCs. CDR3 region: CASSPPNTGATNQPQHF. The CDR3 coding sequence is TGTGCCAGCTCACCACCGAACACAGGGGCTACGAATCAGCCCCAGCATTTT.